The rows below give T cell receptor beta chains drawn from one sample of a study of blood T cells in healthy people across ages. TCRdb reanalysed the 5' RACE reads using MiXCR and keeps one entry per CDR3 protein. The sample includes more than 800,000 distinct CDR3 sequences, 40% to 45% of them seen just once. The sequencing input was blood. These receptors originate from a woman aged 60-70 years in good health. The CDR3 runs from the conserved cysteine through the conserved F or W. D genes are given only for firm matches. Size is stated for part of the rows, as once, few or many counts, or as a class when the clone is expanded.

TRBJ1-1,TRBV20-1,NA,NA,CSASPPGEFRATEAFF,TGCAGTGCTAGTCCCCCGGGGGAGTTTAGGGCTACTGAAGCTTTCTTT
TRBJ2-3,TRBV7-2,TRBD2,many,CASSLSLAEDTQYF,TGTGCCAGCAGCTTAAGTCTAGCGGAGGATACGCAGTATTTT
TRBJ2-7,TRBV20-1,TRBD2,NA,CSARDVAGVIEQYF,TGCAGTGCTAGAGATGTGGCGGGAGTAATCGAGCAGTACTTC
TRBJ2-5,TRBV7-7,TRBD1,NA,CASSLGDRGPETQYF,TGTGCCAGCAGCTTAGGGGACAGGGGGCCAGAGACCCAGTACTTC
TRBJ2-1,TRBV24-1,TRBD2,NA,CATSDPSGRAHEQFF,TGTGCCACCAGTGATCCTAGCGGGAGGGCACATGAGCAGTTCTTC
TRBJ2-7,TRBV7-6,NA,many,CASSPLAYSYEQYF,TGTGCCAGCAGTCCTCTAGCGTATTCCTACGAGCAGTACTTC
TRBJ2-7,TRBV11-2,NA,NA,CASSLEDTHEQYF,TGTGCCAGCAGCTTAGAAGACACCCACGAGCAGTACTTC
TRBJ2-4,TRBV20-1,TRBD2,NA,CSARDSGRAVGKNIQYF,TGCAGTGCTAGAGATAGCGGGAGGGCCGTGGGCAAAAACATTCAGTACTTC
TRBJ2-3,TRBV5-1,NA,few,CASYYDTDTQYF,TGCGCCAGCTATTACGACACAGATACGCAGTATTTT
TRBJ1-1,TRBV18,TRBD1,few,CASSQQGARQTEAFF,TGTGCCAGCTCACAACAGGGGGCGCGACAGACTGAAGCTTTCTTT
TRBJ2-1,TRBV20-1,TRBD2,NA,CSASSLLAGGYNEQFF,TGCAGTGCTAGTTCCCTCCTAGCGGGAGGTTACAATGAGCAGTTCTTC
TRBJ2-3,TRBV5-1,NA,NA,CASNIRQGTDTQYF,TGCGCCAGCAATATCCGCCAGGGAACCGATACGCAGTATTTT
TRBJ2-5,TRBV2,TRBD1,NA,CASNWDRGQETQYF,TGTGCCAGCAACTGGGACAGGGGGCAGGAGACCCAGTACTTC
TRBJ2-7,TRBV6-5,NA,few,CASSRPHYEQYF,TGTGCCAGCAGCCGCCCCCACTACGAGCAGTACTTC
TRBJ2-1,TRBV29-1,NA,NA,CSVVALIVSSYNEQFF,TGCAGCGTTGTAGCCCTAATCGTAAGCTCCTACAATGAGCAGTTCTTC
TRBJ1-1,TRBV6-5,TRBD1,NA,CASNIDRVNTEAFF,TGTGCCAGCAATATCGACAGGGTCAACACTGAAGCTTTCTTT
TRBJ2-1,TRBV20-1,TRBD2,NA,CSASPPSGSYNEQFF,TGCAGTGCTAGTCCCCCTAGCGGGAGTTATAATGAGCAGTTCTTC
TRBJ2-5,TRBV4-1,NA,few,CASSQDRDSSYQETQYF,TGCGCCAGCAGCCAAGATAGGGATAGCTCCTACCAAGAGACCCAGTACTTC
TRBJ2-7,TRBV12-3/TRBV12-4,NA,few,CASSLAGTRGGEQYF,TGTGCCAGCAGTTTAGCCGGGACACGCGGGGGCGAGCAGTACTTC
TRBJ2-1,TRBV28,NA,few,CASSGGRGAYNEQFF,TGTGCCAGCAGTGGGGGACGAGGGGCCTACAATGAGCAGTTCTTC
TRBJ2-2,TRBV4-1,TRBD2,NA,CASSQDAGGNTGELFF,TGCGCCAGCAGCCAAGATGCGGGAGGGAACACCGGGGAGCTGTTTTTT
TRBJ2-7,TRBV20-1,TRBD2,NA,CSADRLAELYEQYF,TGCAGTGCTGATAGACTAGCGGAGCTCTACGAGCAGTACTTC
TRBJ2-7,TRBV27,NA,many,CASTSSHGTYEQYF,TGTGCCAGCACCTCCTCTCACGGTACCTACGAGCAGTACTTC
TRBJ1-6,TRBV28,TRBD1,NA,CASSQRGTGIGSPLHF,TGTGCCAGCAGTCAGCGCGGGACAGGGATAGGGTCACCCCTCCACTTT
TRBJ2-1,TRBV9,NA,once,CASSVEGVGNNEQFF,TGTGCCAGCAGCGTAGAGGGGGTAGGGAACAATGAGCAGTTCTTC
TRBJ2-1,TRBV5-1,NA,few,CASSFEGDEQFF,TGCGCCAGCAGTTTTGAAGGTGATGAGCAGTTCTTC
TRBJ1-5,TRBV21-1,NA,NA,CASSKKTRQSYRDYINQPQHF,TGTGCCAGCAGCAAAAAGACCCGGCAGAGCTACAGGGATTATATCAATCAGCCCCAGCATTTT
TRBJ1-5,TRBV14,NA,NA,CASSQGFRISNQPQHF,TGTGCCAGCAGCCAAGGGTTTCGGATTAGCAATCAGCCCCAGCATTTT
TRBJ1-2,TRBV20-1,NA,few,CSAQSGPTYGYTF,TGCAGTGCCCAGTCGGGACCGACCTATGGCTACACCTTC
TRBJ2-3,TRBV6-2/TRBV6-3,TRBD2,NA,CASRGLDRTDTQYF,TGTGCCAGCAGAGGACTAGACCGTACAGATACGCAGTATTTT
TRBJ2-5,TRBV7-9,NA,many,CASSPLETQYF,TGTGCCAGCAGTCCCCTGGAGACCCAGTACTTC
TRBJ2-7,TRBV11-2,NA,once,CASSLGGPGWWYEQYF,TGTGCCAGCAGCTTAGGGGGCCCAGGGTGGTGGTACGAGCAGTACTTC
TRBJ1-1,TRBV6-2/TRBV6-3,NA,once,CASSSRAGSAAFF,TGTGCCAGCAGTTCCCGGGCAGGGTCAGCGGCTTTCTTT
TRBJ2-7,TRBV7-2,TRBD2,NA,CASSSLAGGGTYEQYF,TGTGCCAGCAGCTCCTTAGCGGGAGGAGGGACCTACGAGCAGTACTTC
TRBJ2-6,TRBV6-2/TRBV6-3,NA,few,CASSYGGSSGANVLTF,TGTGCCAGCAGTTATGGGGGGAGCTCTGGGGCCAACGTCCTGACTTTC
TRBJ2-7,TRBV20-1,TRBD2,NA,CSASLAGGPQYEQYF,TGCAGTGCTAGTTTAGCGGGAGGGCCCCAGTACGAGCAGTACTTC
TRBJ2-7,TRBV5-1,TRBD2,NA,CASRVAGEYNEQYF,TGCGCCAGCAGGGTAGCGGGAGAGTACAATGAGCAGTACTTC
TRBJ2-5,TRBV20-1,NA,once,CGCLATEETQYF,TGCGGATGCTTAGCCACTGAAGAGACCCAGTACTTC
TRBJ2-3,TRBV5-1,NA,few,CASSPSTHTDTQYF,TGCGCCAGCAGCCCCTCTACACACACAGATACGCAGTATTTT
TRBJ2-1,TRBV7-8,TRBD1,many,CASSLDRGYNEQFF,TGTGCCAGCAGCCTGGACAGGGGATACAATGAGCAGTTCTTC
TRBJ2-1,TRBV24-1,TRBD2,few,CATSDSTSGSRNEQFF,TGTGCCACCAGTGATTCCACTAGCGGGAGTAGGAATGAGCAGTTCTTC
TRBJ2-7,TRBV27,TRBD1,once,CASTPGQGACEQYF,TGTGCCAGCACCCCGGGACAGGGGGCATGCGAGCAGTACTTC
TRBJ2-1,TRBV7-9,TRBD2,NA,CASSLGGRAWNEQFF,TGTGCCAGCAGCTTAGGTGGGAGGGCCTGGAATGAGCAGTTCTTC
TRBJ2-1,TRBV24-1,NA,few,CAGGSSYNEQFF,TGTGCAGGTGGGAGTAGCTACAATGAGCAGTTCTTC